This T cell receptor (beta chain) stems from a study of neurological immune-mediated disorders. Study-wide findings and caveats: Private repertoires in all groups were suggested by the finding that expanded clones across subjects shared no CDR3 amino acid sequences. HTLV-1-associated myelopathy had the most TCR clonal expansion, whereas multiple sclerosis had the least (lower than in healthy controls).

In its sample, this clonotype was seen many times. As yet, its antigen is unknown. The V and J ends lost 1 base and 0 bases respectively, with 13 bases between them. From germline, CDR1 is SGHDT and CDR2 YYEEEE. The CDR3 has 17 residues. By 5'RACE with 10-nucleotide random UMIs, the cDNA was made. From 15-18 subjects, every sequencing run obtained over 180 million TCR-beta sequences. Each CDR3 protein gets one entry after TCRdb re-called the 5' RACE reads with MiXCR. Of nearly 45,000 distinct CDR3 sequences in the sample, more than 9.5% were seen once. This clonotype was sampled from a female donor in good health. Sequencing input: PBMCs. The chain carries TRBV5-6 and TRBJ2-2, with a possible D match to TRBD2 (6 bases). The CDR3 spells CASSLRSLASNTGELFF. CDR3 DNA: TGTGCCAGCAGCTTGCGATCCCTAGCGTCGAACACCGGGGAGCTGTTTTTT.